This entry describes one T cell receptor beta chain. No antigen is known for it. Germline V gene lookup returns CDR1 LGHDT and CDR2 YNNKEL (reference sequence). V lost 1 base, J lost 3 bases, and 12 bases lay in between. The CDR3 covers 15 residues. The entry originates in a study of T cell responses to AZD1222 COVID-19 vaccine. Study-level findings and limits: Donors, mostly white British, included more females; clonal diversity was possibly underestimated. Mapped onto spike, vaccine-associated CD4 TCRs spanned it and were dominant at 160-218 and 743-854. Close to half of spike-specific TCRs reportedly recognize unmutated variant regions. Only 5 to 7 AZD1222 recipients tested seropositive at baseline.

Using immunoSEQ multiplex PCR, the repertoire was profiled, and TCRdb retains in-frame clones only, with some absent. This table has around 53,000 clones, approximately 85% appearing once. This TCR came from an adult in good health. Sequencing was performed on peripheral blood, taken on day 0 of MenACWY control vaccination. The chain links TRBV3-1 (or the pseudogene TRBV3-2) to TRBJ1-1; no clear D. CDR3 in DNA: TGTGCCAGCAGCCAAGCCGGACGGAGGGACACTGAAGCTTTCTTT. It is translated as CASSQAGRRDTEAFF.